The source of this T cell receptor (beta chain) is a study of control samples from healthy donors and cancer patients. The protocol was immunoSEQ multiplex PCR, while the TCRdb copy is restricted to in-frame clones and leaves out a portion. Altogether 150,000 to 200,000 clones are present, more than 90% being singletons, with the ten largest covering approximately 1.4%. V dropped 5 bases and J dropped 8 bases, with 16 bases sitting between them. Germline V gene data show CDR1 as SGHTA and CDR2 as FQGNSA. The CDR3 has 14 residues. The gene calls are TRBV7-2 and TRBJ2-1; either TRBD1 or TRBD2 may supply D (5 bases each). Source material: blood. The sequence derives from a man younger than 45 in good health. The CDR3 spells CASSNRDPWHEQFF. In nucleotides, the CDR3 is TGTGCCAGCAGCAACCGGGACCCATGGCATGAGCAGTTCTTC.